This T cell receptor (beta chain) was captured by sequencing in a study of blood T cell repertoires in COVID-19. Study-level information: Whether acute or convalescent, the COVID-19 samples came from the United States, Italy and Spain.

Those who participated ranged in age from roughly 18 to 100 years and resided in about two dozen US areas. Participants' reported clinical history set cohort assignment. Two negative PCRs, clearance, or symptom resolution had been documented for recovered Cohort 3 donors. This CDR3 is 15 amino acids long. Germline CDR1 SNHLY, CDR2 FYNNEI. Between the trimmed V and J ends, which lost 7 bases and 0 bases, there was a span of 13 bases. TCRdb's copy holds only in-frame clones and misses some; the assay was immunoSEQ multiplex PCR. The data contain roughly 320,000 clones, approximately 84% of them singletons.

This rearrangement joins TRBV2 to TRBJ1-5; D gene unclear. The source is a man aged 25 to 40 who had recovered from COVID-19. The sequenced sample was PBMCs or T cells enriched from blood (not recorded which). The CDR3 DNA reads as TGTGCCAGCATGGAGGGCGGGTATAGCAATCAGCCCCAGCATTTT. Encoded protein: CASMEGGYSNQPQHF.